One sample yielded the 26 T cell receptor beta chains listed below, sequenced in a study of blood T cell repertoires in COVID-19. The data were produced by immunoSEQ multiplex PCR, yet TCRdb's version contains in-frame clones alone and is incomplete. This table has fewer than 250,000 clones, 65% to 85% appearing once. Sequences were obtained from PBMCs or T cells enriched from blood (not recorded which). The receptors originated from a woman in her thirties or forties who had recovered from COVID-19.

This clone was observed a single time. The chain is built from TRBV9 and TRBJ1-1, with D possibly TRBD1 on 6 matching bases. Germline CDR1 reads SGDLS; CDR2 reads YYNGEE. The CDR3 has 15 residues. V was pared by 0 bases and J by 5 bases, with 14 bases between. CDR3 bases: TGTGCCAGCAGCGTAGACGGGGGGGCGCAAACTGAAGCTTTCTTT. Amino acids: CASSVDGGAQTEAFF.

The chain joins TRBV2 to TRBJ1-2; possible D gene TRBD1, 5 bases. CDR1 and CDR2 from the germline V gene are SNHLY and FYNNEI. The CDR3 has 12 residues. Trimming shortened V by 3 bases and J by 8 bases, and 10 bases separated the two germline ends. The CDR3 DNA reads as TGTGCCAGCAGTGAGAACTGGGGCGGCTACACCTTC. Its protein is CASSENWGGYTF. Filled out from reference TRBV2 and TRBJ1-2, the complete variable domain reads EPEVTQTPSHQVTQMGQEVILRCVPISNHLYFYWYRQILGQKVEFLVSFYNNEISEKSEIFDDQFSVERPDGSNFTLKIRSTKLEDSAMYFCASSENWGGYTFGSGTRLTVV.

The chain is built from TRBV25-1 and TRBJ1-5, with TRBD1 matching 8 bases. The CDR3 contains 15 residues. The V segment lost 2 bases and the J segment 6 bases; nucleotides outside the gene matches: 6. Germline V gene lookup returns CDR1 MGHDK and CDR2 SYGVNS. The CDR3 here is CASSEPGQGSQPQHF. CDR3 DNA sequence: TGTGCCAGCAGTGAACCCGGACAGGGAAGTCAGCCCCAGCATTTT.

A few counts support this clone. The V gene is TRBV28, the J gene TRBJ1-3, with TRBD1 identical over 9 bases. The V segment lost 6 bases and the J segment 0 bases; nucleotides outside the gene matches: 6. The germline CDR1 and CDR2 sequences are MDHEN and SYDVKM. The CDR3 totals 16 residues. CDR3 sequence reads: CASSQQGAVSGNTIYF. The CDR3 coding sequence is TGTGCCAGCAGCCAACAGGGGGCTGTCTCTGGAAACACCATATATTTT.

The chain combines TRBV9 with TRBJ1-2, with D possibly being TRBD1 (5 bases). The CDR3 sequence is 14 residues long. V gave up 2 bases and J gave up 2 bases, with 10 bases separating them. Germline loops: CDR1 SGDLS, CDR2 YYNGEE. DNA of the CDR3: TGTGCCAGCAGCGTTCAGGGTGCCAACTATGGCTACACCTTC. Protein: CASSVQGANYGYTF.

This clone was seen only once. The V and J genes are TRBV3-1 (or the pseudogene TRBV3-2) and TRBJ1-1; the D is unclear. CDR1 is LGHDT, CDR2 YNNKEL, per germline (reference sequence). Trimming shortened V by 7 bases and J by 2 bases, and 11 bases separated the two germline ends. The CDR3 sequence is 13 residues long. Here the CDR3 DNA reads TGTGCCAGCACGCCCTCGGGTAACACTGAAGCTTTCTTT. This codes for CASTPSGNTEAFF.

V usage is TRBV28 and J usage is TRBJ2-3, with TRBD2 matching over 9 bases. Trimming took 7 bases from V and 2 from J; bases not matched to a gene: 10. Germline V gene sequence: CDR1 MDHEN, CDR2 SYDVKM. The CDR3 covers 16 residues. CDR3 bases: TGTGCCAGCACTGAGGTAGCGGGAGAGTTCACAGATACGCAGTATTTT. Translating it yields CASTEVAGEFTDTQYF.

For the CDR3, the DNA is TGTGCCAGCAGCCGTGAGGGGGGGGAGACCCAGTACTTC. It codes for CASSREGGETQYF. The V call is TRBV7-8, the J call TRBJ2-5; maybe TRBD2 (7 bases). CDR1 is SGHVS, CDR2 FQNEAQ, per germline. V gave up 5 bases and J gave up 5 bases, with 12 bases separating them. This CDR3 is 13 amino acids long.

This chain uses TRBV6-4 with TRBJ2-2, with TRBD2 matching over 8 bases. Germline-derived CDR1 and CDR2 are MRHNA and SNTAGT. Trimming removed 0 bases from V and 4 bases from J; junction bases left unmatched: 4. The CDR3 is 16 residues long. The CDR3 region is CASSDSNGRATGELFF. DNA for the CDR3: TGTGCCAGCAGTGACTCGAACGGGAGGGCCACCGGGGAGCTGTTTTTT.

The chain employs TRBV5-6 and TRBJ2-3, with 9 bases that match TRBD2. Losses at the gene ends were 1 base for V and 0 bases for J; bases not matched to a gene: 0. This CDR3 is 15 amino acids long. The germline gives CDR1 SGHDT, CDR2 YYEEEE. CDR3 DNA sequence: TGTGCCAGCAGCTTGACTAGCGGGAGCACAGATACGCAGTATTTT. Protein sequence: CASSLTSGSTDTQYF.

The CDR3 loop is CASSFAVGGGVYGYTF. The CDR3 nucleotides read TGCGCCAGCAGCTTCGCCGTAGGGGGGGGCGTCTATGGCTACACCTTC. The chain combines TRBV5-1 with TRBJ1-2, with TRBD1 as a possible D gene (6 bases). The CDR3 runs to 16 residues. The germline V gene has CDR1 SGHRS and CDR2 YFSETQ. Between the trimmed V and J ends, which lost 2 bases and 4 bases, there was a span of 18 bases. Based on the CDR3 plus reference TRBV5-1 and TRBJ1-2, the full variable domain is KAGVTQTPRYLIKTRGQQVTLSCSPISGHRSVSWYQQTPGQGLQFLFEYFSETQRNKGNFPGRFSGRQFSNSRSEMNVSTLELGDSALYLCASSFAVGGGVYGYTFGSGTRLTVV.

This rearrangement joins TRBV3-1 (or the pseudogene TRBV3-2) to TRBJ2-1; the D gene is possibly TRBD2 (5 bases). This CDR3 comprises 16 residues. The germline V and J ends were trimmed by 1 base and 0 bases, with 10 bases remaining between them. Germline V gives CDR1 LGHDT, CDR2 YNNKEL (reference sequence). The chain's CDR3 is CASSQGPGSSYNEQFF. The CDR3 region has the DNA TGTGCCAGCAGCCAAGGTCCGGGATCCTCCTACAATGAGCAGTTCTTC.

This chain links TRBV3-1 (or the pseudogene TRBV3-2) with TRBJ1-2; no clear D. The CDR3 length is 14 residues. V shed 0 bases and J shed 6 bases, with 11 bases lying between them. Germline V lookup: CDR1 LGHDT, CDR2 YNNKEL (reference sequence). CDR3 protein: CASSQETNRDGYTF. CDR3 nucleotide sequence: TGTGCCAGCAGCCAAGAAACGAACCGGGATGGCTACACCTTC.

The rearrangement uses TRBV10-1 and TRBJ1-1; D call uncertain. Germline V gene data show CDR1 as WNHNN and CDR2 as SYGVQD (reference sequence). The CDR3 loop spans 13 amino acids. Deletions cut 7 bases from V and 4 bases from J, with 13 bases between. The CDR3 region has the DNA TGCGCCAGCACCCTTGGGAGGGCCACTGAAGCTTTCTTT. It codes for CASTLGRATEAFF.

This chain uses TRBV19 with TRBJ2-2; weak D call: TRBD2 (6 bases). Germline V lookup: CDR1 LNHDA, CDR2 SQIVND (reference sequence). The V end was cut by 6 bases, the J end by 7 bases, with 12 bases between. There are 13 residues in the CDR3. This CDR3 is CASSNWGVGELFF. In DNA, the CDR3 is TGTGCCAGTAGCAATTGGGGGGTCGGGGAGCTGTTTTTT.

In nucleotides, the CDR3 is TGTGCCAGCAGCTTGAGATACCCCGGGGGTAATGAAAAACTGTTTTTT. Translating it yields CASSLRYPGGNEKLFF. The V call is TRBV5-4, the J call TRBJ1-4; D might be TRBD1 (5 bases). Germline values: CDR1 SGHNT, CDR2 YYREEE (reference sequence). Trimming stripped 1 base from V and 4 bases from J, with 14 bases between. CDR3 length equals 16 residues.

V gene TRBV5-6 combines with J gene TRBJ1-2, with D possibly matching TRBD1 (5 bases). There are 12 residues in the CDR3. Germline CDR1 SGHDT, CDR2 YYEEEE. V was trimmed by 4 bases and J by 8 bases, leaving 12 bases between them. CDR3 loop: CASSIGDGGYTF. CDR3 nucleotides: TGTGCCAGCAGCATAGGGGATGGGGGCTACACCTTC. The complete variable domain, with remaining parts taken from reference TRBV5-6 and TRBJ1-2, reads DAGVTQSPTHLIKTRGQQVTLRCSPKSGHDTVSWYQQALGQGPQFIFQYYEEEERQRGNFPDRFSGHQFPNYSSELNVNALLLGDSALYLCASSIGDGGYTFGSGTRLTVV.

V usage is TRBV7-8 and J usage is TRBJ2-1; 9 bases are shared with TRBD2. CDR1 and CDR2 (germline): SGHVS, FQNEAQ. There are 15 residues in the CDR3. V lost 0 bases and J lost 5; bases outside the gene matches: 2. CDR3 residues: CASSLAPSGNNEQFF. The CDR3 DNA reads as TGTGCCAGCAGCTTAGCGCCTAGCGGGAACAATGAGCAGTTCTTC.

This clone was counted once. The chain has TRBV5-6 and TRBJ1-2; the D gene is possibly TRBD1 (5 bases). Germline loops: CDR1 SGHDT, CDR2 YYEEEE. The germline V and J ends were trimmed by 0 bases and 7 bases, with 16 bases remaining between them. CDR3 size: 15 residues. The chain's CDR3 is CASSLGLGQFRGYTF. The CDR3 nucleotides read TGTGCCAGCAGCTTGGGGTTGGGGCAGTTTCGTGGCTACACCTTC.

The chain combines TRBV7-6 with TRBJ2-3, with a weak D call TRBD2 (5 bases). Germline V gene sequence: CDR1 SGHVS, CDR2 FNYEAQ. V lost 5 bases and J lost 8, with 14 bases in between. The CDR3 loop spans 13 amino acids. The CDR3 nucleotides are TGTGCCAGCAGCCTAGGCCGGGAAGGTACGCAGTATTTT. Its protein is CASSLGREGTQYF.

The chain employs TRBV5-1 and TRBJ2-1; 8 bases agree with TRBD2. The CDR3 sequence is 13 residues long. The V segment lost 4 bases and the J segment 8 bases; nucleotides outside the gene matches: 5. CDR1 is SGHRS and CDR2 is YFSETQ in the germline V gene. This CDR3 is CASSQREWYEQFF. CDR3 nucleotides: TGCGCCAGCAGCCAGCGGGAGTGGTATGAGCAGTTCTTC. The full variable domain, completed using reference TRBV5-1 and TRBJ2-1, is KAGVTQTPRYLIKTRGQQVTLSCSPISGHRSVSWYQQTPGQGLQFLFEYFSETQRNKGNFPGRFSGRQFSNSRSEMNVSTLELGDSALYLCASSQREWYEQFFGPGTRLTVL.

The chain uses TRBV9 and TRBJ2-1; D call uncertain. Germline CDR1 and CDR2: SGDLS and YYNGEE. The CDR3 length is 17 residues. Deletions cut 4 bases from V and 0 bases from J, with 17 bases between. The CDR3 DNA is TGTGCCAGCAGCCCAGACTTGGCTCCGAGCTCCTACAATGAGCAGTTCTTC. Its protein product is CASSPDLAPSSYNEQFF.

The chain employs TRBV15 and TRBJ1-3; 7 bases line up with TRBD1. V shed 5 bases and J 3 bases; nucleotides not matched to a gene: 7. The CDR3 length is 15 residues. Germline V CDR1 and CDR2: LNHNV, YYDKDF (reference sequence). CDR3 DNA sequence: TGTGCCACCAGCTCCCGCAGGGGGAGTGGAAACACCATATATTTT. Translating gives CATSSRRGSGNTIYF.

This chain uses TRBV24-1 with TRBJ1-1, with D tentatively TRBD1 (6 bases). V was clipped by 3 bases and J by 4 bases, with 14 bases between them. This CDR3 spans 15 amino acids. CDR1 and CDR2 from the germline V gene are KGHDR and SFDVKD. CDR3 bases: TGTGCCACCAGTGATGGTAACACAGGGATCACTGAAGCTTTCTTT. Its protein product is CATSDGNTGITEAFF.

The chain is built from TRBV7-9 and TRBJ2-3; 7 bases match TRBD2. The CDR3 sequence is 17 residues long. V lost 1 base to trimming and J lost 7 bases; unmatched junction nucleotides: 14. Per germline, CDR1 SEHNR and CDR2 FQNEAQ (reference sequence). CDR3 bases: TGTGCCAGCAGCTTAGTTGAGGTGGGAGGGCCCCCAAATACGCAGTATTTT. It is translated as CASSLVEVGGPPNTQYF.

This clone was counted a few times. The V gene is TRBV3-1 (or the pseudogene TRBV3-2), the J gene TRBJ2-1; TRBD1 might be the D (6 bases). Trimming left V 4 bases short and J 8 bases short, with 21 bases between. Germline V gene sequence: CDR1 LGHDT, CDR2 YNNKEL (reference sequence). There are 16 residues in the CDR3. The CDR3 loop is CASSPRGDNPRDEQFF. In nucleotides, the CDR3 is TGTGCCAGCAGCCCCCGAGGGGACAACCCCCGCGATGAGCAGTTCTTC.